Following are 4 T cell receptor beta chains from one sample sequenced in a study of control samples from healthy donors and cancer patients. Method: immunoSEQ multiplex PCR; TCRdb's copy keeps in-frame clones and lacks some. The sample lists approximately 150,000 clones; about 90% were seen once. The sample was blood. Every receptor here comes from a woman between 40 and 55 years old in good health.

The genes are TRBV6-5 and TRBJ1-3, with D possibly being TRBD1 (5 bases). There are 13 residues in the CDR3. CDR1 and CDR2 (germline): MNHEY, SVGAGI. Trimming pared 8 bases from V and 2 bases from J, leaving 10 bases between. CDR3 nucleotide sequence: TGTGCCAGCGGGGCCCTGGCTGGAAACACCATATATTTT. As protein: CASGALAGNTIYF.

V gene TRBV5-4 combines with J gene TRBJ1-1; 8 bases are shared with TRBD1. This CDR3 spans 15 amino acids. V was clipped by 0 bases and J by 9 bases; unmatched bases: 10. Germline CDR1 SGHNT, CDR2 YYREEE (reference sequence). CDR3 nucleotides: TGTGCCAGCAGCTTGGAATCTGAACAGGGGGAGAAAGCTTTCTTT. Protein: CASSLESEQGEKAFF. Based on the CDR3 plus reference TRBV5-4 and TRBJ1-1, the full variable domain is ETGVTQSPTHLIKTRGQQVTLRCSSQSGHNTVSWYQQALGQGPQFIFQYYREEENGRGNFPPRFSGLQFPNYSSELNVNALELDDSALYLCASSLESEQGEKAFFGQGTRLTVV.

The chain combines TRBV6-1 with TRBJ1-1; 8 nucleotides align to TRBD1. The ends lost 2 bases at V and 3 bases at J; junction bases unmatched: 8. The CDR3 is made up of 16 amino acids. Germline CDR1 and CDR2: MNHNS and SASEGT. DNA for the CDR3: TGTGCCAGCAGTGAAAGTCTTGGACAGGGCTACACTGAAGCTTTCTTT. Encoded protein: CASSESLGQGYTEAFF.

CDR3 sequence reads: CASSMSGANVLTF. CDR3 bases: TGTGCCAGTAGTATGTCTGGGGCCAACGTCCTGACTTTC. The rearrangement joins TRBV19 to TRBJ2-6; D not certain. CDR3 length equals 13 residues. Germline V CDR1 and CDR2: LNHDA, SQIVND (reference sequence). Trimming cost V 3 bases and J 1 base, with 1 base left between them.